The subject of this entry is one TCR beta chain. As yet, its antigen is unknown. Other DNA sequences within the sample encode an identical CDR3. Primers: 52 TRBV forward and 13 TRBJ reverse. Clones were sequenced by immunoSEQ multiplex PCR, and TCRdb holds only the in-frame ones, with some missing. The table includes about 23,000 clones, roughly 88% detected once. The entry originates in a study of regulatory T cells. CDR3 length equals 13 residues. Germline loops: CDR1 MNHNS, CDR2 SASEGT. V was clipped by 2 bases and J by 4 bases, with 6 bases between them. The study's findings and limits: In patients, unique TRB V-J pairs were restricted and V/J usage skewed, especially in Tregs. Hydrophobic residues at CDR3 positions 6 and 7 were enriched in conventional CD4+ T cells of CD3G-deficient patients.

Patients aged 2 to 39 years had fewer naive and more memory CD4+ and CD8+ T cells. Sequencing used conventional CD4+ T cells sorted from blood. V usage is TRBV6-1 and J usage is TRBJ1-5; D unresolved. This TCR was recovered from a child aged 10-17 years with CD3G deficiency. The CDR3, as DNA: TGTGCCAGCAGTGAATCGGTAAATCAGCCCCAGCATTTT. This gives the protein CASSESVNQPQHF.